These 4 T cell receptor beta chains came from one sample sequenced in a study of shared clonotypes between healthy human individuals. TCRdb's copy holds only in-frame clones and misses some; the assay was immunoSEQ multiplex PCR. The data show a few million clones, with 85% to 95% seen just once and roughly 0.34% held by the top ten. Material for sequencing was naive CD4+ T cells from PBMCs. Subset in this sample: CD45RA+ positively selected. These receptors all stem from a man younger than 35 in good health. Some clones in this sample may be carry-over from other donors' samples.

The chain recombines TRBV19 with TRBJ1-5, with 9 bases identical to TRBD1. J lost 6 bases, V lost 8 bases, and 5 bases had no gene match. CDR1 is LNHDA and CDR2 is SQIVND in the germline V gene (reference sequence). This CDR3 has 13 residues. The CDR3 DNA sequence: TGTGCCAGTTCGACAGGGGGGACTCAGCCCCAGCATTTT. Residues: CASSTGGTQPQHF. Full variable domain (outside the CDR3, taken from reference TRBV19 and TRBJ1-5): DGGITQSPKYLFRKEGQNVTLSCEQNLNHDAMYWYRQDPGQGLRLIYYSQIVNDFQKGDIAEGYSVSREKKESFPLTVTSAQKNPTAFYLCASSTGGTQPQHFGDGTRLSIL.

V gene TRBV5-1 combines with J gene TRBJ1-5; 9 bases are shared with TRBD1. Germline loops: CDR1 SGHRS, CDR2 YFSETQ. With 2 bases clipped from V and 7 bases from J, the junction kept 4 bases outside the gene matches. CDR3 length equals 14 residues. The CDR3 is CASSFTGGLQPQHF. The CDR3 nucleotides are TGCGCCAGCAGCTTCACAGGGGGCCTCCAGCCCCAGCATTTT.

V is TRBV4-1 and J is TRBJ1-1; unclear D gene. Germline CDR1 reads MGHRA; CDR2 reads YSYEKL. This CDR3 is 13 amino acids long. With 1 base removed from V and 11 bases from J, the gap between germline ends came to 14 bases. The CDR3 loop is CASSQAQEIGAFF. In DNA, the CDR3 is TGCGCCAGCAGCCAAGCCCAGGAAATCGGGGCTTTCTTT.

This clone was seen once. This chain links TRBV28 with TRBJ2-7, with D possibly TRBD1 on 6 matching bases. The germline V and J ends were trimmed by 6 bases and 3 bases, with 15 bases remaining between them. The CDR3 is made up of 14 amino acids. Germline-derived CDR1 and CDR2 are MDHEN and SYDVKM. CDR3 bases: TGTGCCAGCAGGGCGCAAGAGGGACACTACGAGCAGTACTTC. It is translated as CASRAQEGHYEQYF.